This TCR beta chain was sequenced in a study of early T cells in non-severe SARS-CoV-2 infection. On the study more broadly: RNA in bulk from unsorted whole blood was sequenced, and chains were unpaired. Study-wide points: Matches to VDJdb favored anti-spike CD8 responses and missed private and CD4 specificities.

V was cut by 5 bases and J by 16 bases, with 18 bases left in between. This CDR3 spans 13 amino acids. Individual cDNA molecules received unique molecular identifiers during library preparation. TCRdb reanalysed the 5' RACE reads using MiXCR and keeps one entry per CDR3 protein. The sample consists of tens of thousands of distinct CDR3 sequences, 15% to 20% of them appearing once. This clonotype was found many times. The antigen remains unidentified. The chain is built from TRBV12-3 or TRBV12-4 and TRBJ1-6; D is perhaps TRBD1 (6 bases). This sample comprised whole blood, obtained at baseline. The receptor was isolated from an adult who was a healthcare worker with PCR-confirmed SARS-CoV-2 infection or an uninfected control (not recorded which). CDR3 in amino acids: CASSGVSGGRLHF. CDR3 bases: TGTGCCAGCAGTGGAGTCTCTGGGGGCCGACTCCACTTT.